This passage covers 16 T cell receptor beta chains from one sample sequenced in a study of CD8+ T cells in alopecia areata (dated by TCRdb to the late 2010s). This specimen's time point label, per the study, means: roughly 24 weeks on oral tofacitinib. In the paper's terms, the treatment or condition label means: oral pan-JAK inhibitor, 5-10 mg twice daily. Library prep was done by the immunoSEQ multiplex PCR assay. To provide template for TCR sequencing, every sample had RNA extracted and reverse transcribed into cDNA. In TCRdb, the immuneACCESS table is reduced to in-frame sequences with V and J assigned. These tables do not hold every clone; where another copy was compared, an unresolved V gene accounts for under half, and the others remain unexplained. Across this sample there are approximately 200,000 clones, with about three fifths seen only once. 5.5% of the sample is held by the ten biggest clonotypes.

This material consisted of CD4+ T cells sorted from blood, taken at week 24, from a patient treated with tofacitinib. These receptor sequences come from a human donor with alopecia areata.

The CDR3 sequence: CASSQTTGGSGNTIYF. The CDR3 nucleotides read TGCGCCAGCAGCCAGACAACAGGGGGCAGTGGAAACACCATATATTTT. The rearrangement links TRBV4-1 to TRBJ1-3; 9 nucleotides line up with TRBD1. With 3 bases clipped from V and 3 bases from J, the junction kept 6 bases outside the gene matches. CDR3 size: 16 residues. Germline V CDR1 and CDR2: MGHRA, YSYEKL.

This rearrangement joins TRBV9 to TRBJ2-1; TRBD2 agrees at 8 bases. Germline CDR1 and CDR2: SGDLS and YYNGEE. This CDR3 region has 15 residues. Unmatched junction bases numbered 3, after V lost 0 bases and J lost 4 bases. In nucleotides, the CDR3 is TGTGCCAGCAGCGTAGTGTCTAGCGGGTACAATGAGCAGTTCTTC. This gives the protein CASSVVSSGYNEQFF.

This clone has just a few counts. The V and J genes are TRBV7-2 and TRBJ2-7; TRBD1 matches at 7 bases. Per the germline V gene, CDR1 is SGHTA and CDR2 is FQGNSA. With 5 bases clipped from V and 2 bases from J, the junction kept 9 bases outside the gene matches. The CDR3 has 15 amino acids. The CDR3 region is CASSRSGDSTYEQYF. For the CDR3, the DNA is TGTGCCAGCAGCCGCTCCGGGGACAGTACCTACGAGCAGTACTTC.

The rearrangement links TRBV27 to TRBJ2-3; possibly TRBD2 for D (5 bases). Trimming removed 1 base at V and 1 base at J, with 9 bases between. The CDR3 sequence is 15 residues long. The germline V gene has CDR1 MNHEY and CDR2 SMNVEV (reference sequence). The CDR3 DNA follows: TGTGCCAGCAGTTTATTTTCCGGGGGCACAGATACGCAGTATTTT. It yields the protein CASSLFSGGTDTQYF.

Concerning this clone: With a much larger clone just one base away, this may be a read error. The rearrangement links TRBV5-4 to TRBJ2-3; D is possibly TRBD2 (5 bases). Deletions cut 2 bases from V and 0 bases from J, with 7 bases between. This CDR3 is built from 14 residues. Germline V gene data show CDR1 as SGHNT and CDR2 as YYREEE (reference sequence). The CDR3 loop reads CASSFTGSTDTQYF. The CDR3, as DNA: TGTGCCAGCAGCTTTACGGGGAGCACAGATACGCAGTATTTT.

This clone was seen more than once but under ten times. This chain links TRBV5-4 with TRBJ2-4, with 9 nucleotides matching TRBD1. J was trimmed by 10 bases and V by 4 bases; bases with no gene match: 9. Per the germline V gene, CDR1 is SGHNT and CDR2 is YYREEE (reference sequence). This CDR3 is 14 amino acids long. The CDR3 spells CASSLNRGLGIQYF. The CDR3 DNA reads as TGTGCCAGCAGCCTAAACAGGGGGCTTGGAATTCAGTACTTC. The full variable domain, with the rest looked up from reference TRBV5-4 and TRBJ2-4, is ETGVTQSPTHLIKTRGQQVTLRCSSQSGHNTVSWYQQALGQGPQFIFQYYREEENGRGNFPPRFSGLQFPNYSSELNVNALELDDSALYLCASSLNRGLGIQYFGAGTRLSVL.

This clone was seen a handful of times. CDR3 loop: CSARRPSHYNEQFF. The CDR3 DNA is TGCAGCGCCCGAAGACCTTCCCACTACAATGAGCAGTTCTTC. This chain uses TRBV29-1 with TRBJ2-1; D unclear. V was pared by 7 bases and J by 3 bases, with 16 bases between. Germline V gene data show CDR1 as SQVTM and CDR2 as ANQGSEA. This CDR3 region has 14 residues.

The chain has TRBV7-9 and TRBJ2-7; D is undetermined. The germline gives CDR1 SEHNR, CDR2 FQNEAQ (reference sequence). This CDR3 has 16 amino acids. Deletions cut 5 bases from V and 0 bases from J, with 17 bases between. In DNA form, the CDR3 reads TGTGCCAGCAGCCCAACTCGGCACTCGAGCTCCTACGAGCAGTACTTC. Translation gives CASSPTRHSSSYEQYF.

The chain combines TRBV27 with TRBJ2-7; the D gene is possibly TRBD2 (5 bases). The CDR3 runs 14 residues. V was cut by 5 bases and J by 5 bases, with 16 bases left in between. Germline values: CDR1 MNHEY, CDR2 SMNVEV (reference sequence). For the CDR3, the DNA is TGTGCCAGCAGTACCCAGAACCTAGCCCACGAGCAGTACTTC. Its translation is CASSTQNLAHEQYF.

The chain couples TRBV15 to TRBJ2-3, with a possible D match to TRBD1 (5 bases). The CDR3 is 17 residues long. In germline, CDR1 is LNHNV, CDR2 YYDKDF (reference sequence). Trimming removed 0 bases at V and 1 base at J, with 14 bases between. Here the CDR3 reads CATSRDYQDTGTDTQYF. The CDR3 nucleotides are TGTGCCACCAGCAGAGATTATCAGGACACCGGCACAGATACGCAGTATTTT.

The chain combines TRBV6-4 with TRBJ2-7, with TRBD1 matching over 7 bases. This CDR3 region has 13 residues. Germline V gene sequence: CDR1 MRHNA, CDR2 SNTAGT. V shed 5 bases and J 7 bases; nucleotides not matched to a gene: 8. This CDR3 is CASSKTGTGEQYF. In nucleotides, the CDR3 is TGTGCCAGCAGTAAGACAGGGACGGGGGAGCAGTACTTC.

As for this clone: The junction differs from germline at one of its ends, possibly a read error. Written as DNA, the CDR3 is TGTGCCAGCAGCCCCGACCCGGGACTAGTAAGGTTC. It is translated as CASSPDPGLVRF. The rearrangement joins TRBV6-6 to TRBJ2-7; 8 nucleotides match TRBD2. The CDR3 spans 12 residues. CDR1 and CDR2 (germline): MNHNY, SVGAGI (reference sequence).

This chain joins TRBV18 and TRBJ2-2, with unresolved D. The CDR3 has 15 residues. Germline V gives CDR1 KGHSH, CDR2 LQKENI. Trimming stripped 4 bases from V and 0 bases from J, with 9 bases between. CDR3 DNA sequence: TGTGCCAGCTCACTTATAGACGCGAACACCGGGGAGCTGTTTTTT. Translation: CASSLIDANTGELFF.

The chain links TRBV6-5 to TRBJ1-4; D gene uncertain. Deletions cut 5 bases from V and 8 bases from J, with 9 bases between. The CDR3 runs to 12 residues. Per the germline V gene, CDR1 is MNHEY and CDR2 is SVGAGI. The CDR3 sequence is CASSRNREKLFF. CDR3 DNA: TGTGCCAGCAGTCGTAATCGGGAAAAACTGTTTTTT.

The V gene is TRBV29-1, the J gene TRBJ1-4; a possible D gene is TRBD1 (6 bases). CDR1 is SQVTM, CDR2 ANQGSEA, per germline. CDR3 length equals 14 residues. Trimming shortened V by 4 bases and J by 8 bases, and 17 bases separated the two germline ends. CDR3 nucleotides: TGCAGCGTTGCCCGGACAGTCCTACGGGAAAAACTGTTTTTT. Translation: CSVARTVLREKLFF.

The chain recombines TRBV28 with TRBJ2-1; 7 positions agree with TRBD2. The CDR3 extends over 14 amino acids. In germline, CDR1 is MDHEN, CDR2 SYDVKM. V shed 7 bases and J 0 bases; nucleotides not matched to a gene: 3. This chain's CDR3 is CASNGGSSYNEQFF. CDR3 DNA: TGTGCCAGCAATGGCGGGAGCTCCTACAATGAGCAGTTCTTC.